What follows are 2 T cell receptor beta chains derived from one specimen sequenced in a study of cytomegalovirus exposure and HLA in healthy donors. Vbeta (60) and Jbeta (13) primers were used in the PCR. Data came from immunoSEQ multiplex PCR; TCRdb stores just in-frame clones and leaves some out. The data contain 130,000 to 150,000 clones, about three quarters of them singletons. The sequencing sample was made of PBMCs. These receptors were obtained from a man in his forties or fifties in good health and CMV-seropositive.

V and J are TRBV5-6 and TRBJ1-3, with D possibly being TRBD1 (5 bases). V lost 3 bases to trimming and J lost 0 bases, with 7 bases between them. The CDR3 has 14 residues. Germline V gives CDR1 SGHDT, CDR2 YYEEEE. The CDR3 DNA reads TGTGCCAGCAGCTCTAGGGGCTCTGGAAACACCATATATTTT. This sequence encodes CASSSRGSGNTIYF.

The chain links TRBV2 to TRBJ2-3, with 9 bases lining up with TRBD1. CDR3 length: 14 amino acids. Germline lookup yields CDR1 SNHLY and CDR2 FYNNEI. V lost 10 bases, J lost 6 bases, and 11 bases stayed unmatched. As DNA, the CDR3 is TGTGCCACGCCCCCGACAGGGGGGACGGATACGCAGTATTTT. This encodes CATPPTGGTDTQYF.